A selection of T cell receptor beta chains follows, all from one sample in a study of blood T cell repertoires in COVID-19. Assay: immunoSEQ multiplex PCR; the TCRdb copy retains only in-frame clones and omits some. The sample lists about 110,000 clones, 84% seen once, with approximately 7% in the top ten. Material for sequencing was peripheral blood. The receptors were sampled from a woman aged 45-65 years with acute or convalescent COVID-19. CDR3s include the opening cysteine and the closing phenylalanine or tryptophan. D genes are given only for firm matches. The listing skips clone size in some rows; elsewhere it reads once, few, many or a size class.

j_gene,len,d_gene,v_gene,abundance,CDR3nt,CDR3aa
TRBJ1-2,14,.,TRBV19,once,TGTGCCAGCGGGGACTGGCAAGCTAACTATGGCTACACCTTC,CASGDWQANYGYTF
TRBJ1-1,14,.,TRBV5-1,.,TGCGCCAGCAGCGCGGGACCGTCGAACACTGAAGCTTTCTTT,CASSAGPSNTEAFF
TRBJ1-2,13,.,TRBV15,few,TGTGCCACCAGCAGAGGACCGGGGAATGGCTACACCTTC,CATSRGPGNGYTF
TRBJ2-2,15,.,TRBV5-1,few,TGCGCCAGCTCTACAACAGCCTCGAACACCGGGGAGCTGTTTTTT,CASSTTASNTGELFF
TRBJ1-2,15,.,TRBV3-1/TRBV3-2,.,TGTGCCAGCAGTCGAAACGAGGGGAGTAGCGGTGGCTACACCTTC,CASSRNEGSSGGYTF
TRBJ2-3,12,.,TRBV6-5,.,TGTGCCAGCCCTGAGGGCACAGATACGCAGTATTTT,CASPEGTDTQYF
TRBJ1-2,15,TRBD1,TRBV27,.,TGTGCCAGCGGGGGTTTTGCGACAGGGAACTATGGCTACACCTTC,CASGGFATGNYGYTF
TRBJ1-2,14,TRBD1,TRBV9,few,TGTGCCAGCAGGTCCCTAACAGGGGGCCATGGCTACACCTTC,CASRSLTGGHGYTF
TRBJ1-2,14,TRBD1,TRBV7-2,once,TGTGCCAGCAGCGGGTACGCAGGGGGCGTTGGCTACACCTTC,CASSGYAGGVGYTF
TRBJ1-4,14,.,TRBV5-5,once,TGTGCCAGCAGCTTGCGGGAAGGAAATGAAAAACTGTTTTTT,CASSLREGNEKLFF
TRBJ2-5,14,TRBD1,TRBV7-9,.,TGTGCCATCGCGGGTGGACAGGGACAAGAGACCCAGTACTTC,CAIAGGQGQETQYF
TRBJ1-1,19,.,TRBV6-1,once,TGTGCCAGCAGTGAAACGTATGGGGGCCAACCCATATGGAACACTGAAGCTTTCTTT,CASSETYGGQPIWNTEAFF
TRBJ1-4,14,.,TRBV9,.,TGTGCCAGCAGCGTGACAGCGACTAATGAAAAACTGTTTTTT,CASSVTATNEKLFF
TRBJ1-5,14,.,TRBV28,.,TGTGCCAGCAGTTCCGGTCCGGCAGGGCAGCCCCAGCATTTT,CASSSGPAGQPQHF
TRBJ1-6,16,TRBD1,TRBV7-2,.,TGTGCCAGCAGCTTGGGACGGACAGGGATTAATTCACCCCTCCACTTT,CASSLGRTGINSPLHF
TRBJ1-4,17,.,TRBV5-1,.,TGCGCCAGCAGCCAGGGTGGAGGGTGGCAGACGAATGAAAAACTGTTTTTT,CASSQGGGWQTNEKLFF
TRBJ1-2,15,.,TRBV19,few,TGTGCCAGTAGTATAGAAGCTACAGGGAGCTATGGCTACACCTTC,CASSIEATGSYGYTF
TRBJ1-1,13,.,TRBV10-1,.,TGCGCCAGCAGTGAGTCGCGGGGGACTGAAGCTTTCTTT,CASSESRGTEAFF
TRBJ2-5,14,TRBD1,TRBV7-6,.,TGTGCCAGCAGCTCACACAGGGGGCGGGAGACCCAGTACTTC,CASSSHRGRETQYF
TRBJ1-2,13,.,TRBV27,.,TGTGCCAGCAGTTGGGGGGTTAACTATGGCTACACCTTC,CASSWGVNYGYTF
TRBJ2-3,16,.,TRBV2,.,TGTGCCAGCAGTGAAATGGCGCGGGTGAGCACAGATACGCAGTATTTT,CASSEMARVSTDTQYF
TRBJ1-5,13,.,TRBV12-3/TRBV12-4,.,TGTGCCAGCAGACAAACAGGGAAACAGCCCCAGCATTTT,CASRQTGKQPQHF
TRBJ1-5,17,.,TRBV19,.,TGTGCCAGTAGTCCGGGGAGGGGCCTCTATAGCAATCAGCCCCAGCATTTT,CASSPGRGLYSNQPQHF
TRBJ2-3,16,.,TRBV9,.,TGTGCCAGCAGCCCACCAGCCGCGGCTAGCACAGATACGCAGTATTTT,CASSPPAAASTDTQYF
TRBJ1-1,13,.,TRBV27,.,TGTGCCAGCAGTTTACAGGTGAACACTGAAGCTTTCTTT,CASSLQVNTEAFF
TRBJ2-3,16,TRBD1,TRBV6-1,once,TGTGCCAGCAGTGGGGGACAGGGGGCTAGCACAGATACGCAGTATTTT,CASSGGQGASTDTQYF
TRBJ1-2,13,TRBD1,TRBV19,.,TGTGCCAGTATCCACAGGGGGTCCTATGGCTACACCTTC,CASIHRGSYGYTF
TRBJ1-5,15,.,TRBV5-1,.,TGCGCCAGCAGCTTGGTCGGAGGGTACGATCAGCCCCAGCATTTT,CASSLVGGYDQPQHF
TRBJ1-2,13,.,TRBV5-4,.,TGTGCCAGCAGCCCCCCGGGTCGGATCGGCTACACCTTC,CASSPPGRIGYTF
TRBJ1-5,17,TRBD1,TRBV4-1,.,TGCGCCAGCAGCCAAGATCGGAGACAGGGGCACAATCAGCCCCAGCATTTT,CASSQDRRQGHNQPQHF
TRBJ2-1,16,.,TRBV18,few,TGTGCCAGCTCACTGACATACATGGTCCTCTACAATGAGCAGTTCTTC,CASSLTYMVLYNEQFF
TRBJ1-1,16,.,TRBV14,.,TGTGCCAGCAGCATCCCGACTCGAGCTCTGAACACTGAAGCTTTCTTT,CASSIPTRALNTEAFF
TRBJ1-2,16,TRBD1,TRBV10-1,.,TGCGCCAGCTTCGCGGGACAGGCCCACCTTTACTATGGCTACACCTTC,CASFAGQAHLYYGYTF
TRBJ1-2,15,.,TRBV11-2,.,TGTGCCAGCAGCTTAGAACGGGGTAGGGCTGGCGGCTACACCTTC,CASSLERGRAGGYTF
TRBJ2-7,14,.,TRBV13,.,TGTGCCAGCAGCTTAGTGGCAGCAGGTTTGGAGCAGTACTTC,CASSLVAAGLEQYF
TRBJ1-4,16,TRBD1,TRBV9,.,TGTGCCAGCAGCCCTGACTTTGGACAGGATAATGAAAAACTGTTTTTT,CASSPDFGQDNEKLFF
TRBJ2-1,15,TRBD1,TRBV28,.,TGTGCCAGCAGTCCCCGGGACAGTTTTGACGATGAGCAGTTCTTC,CASSPRDSFDDEQFF
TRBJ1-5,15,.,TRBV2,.,TGTGCCAGCAGTGCCGGAAGGGGGGGGAATCAGCCCCAGCATTTT,CASSAGRGGNQPQHF
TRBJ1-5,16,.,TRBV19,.,TGTGCCAGTAGTATAGAGAGGGTCGGGGGAAGTCAGCCCCAGCATTTT,CASSIERVGGSQPQHF
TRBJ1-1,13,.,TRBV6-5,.,TGTGCCAGCAGCTCTTTTGCGGGTAGTGAAGCTTTCTTT,CASSSFAGSEAFF
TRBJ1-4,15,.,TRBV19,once,TGTGCCAGTAGCACCTACCGGGACACCCCTGGGAAACTGTTTTTT,CASSTYRDTPGKLFF
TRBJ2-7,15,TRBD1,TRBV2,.,TGTGCCAGCACCGGGGACAGTCGCGGCCCCTACGAGCAGTACTTC,CASTGDSRGPYEQYF
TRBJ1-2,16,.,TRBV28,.,TGTGCCAGCAGTTTATCTTGGGAGCTTCCTATTTATGGCTACACCTTC,CASSLSWELPIYGYTF
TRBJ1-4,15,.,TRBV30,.,TGTGCCTGTACCACCCTCCGGGTGCAAAATGAAAAACTGTTTTTT,CACTTLRVQNEKLFF
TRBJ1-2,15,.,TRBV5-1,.,TGCGCCAGCAGCTTGGAGGCAGGATCTAACTATGGCTACACCTTC,CASSLEAGSNYGYTF
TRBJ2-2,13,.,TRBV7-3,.,TGTGCCAGCAGCCTACTGAACACCGGGGAGCTGTTTTTT,CASSLLNTGELFF
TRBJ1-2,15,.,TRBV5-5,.,TGTGCCAGCAGCACCCGACTGACGGATAACTATGGCTACACCTTC,CASSTRLTDNYGYTF
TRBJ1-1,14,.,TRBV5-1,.,TGCGCCAGCAGCACGGAGGGGACGAACACTGAAGCTTTCTTT,CASSTEGTNTEAFF
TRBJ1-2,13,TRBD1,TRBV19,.,TGTGCCAGTAGTATAGGACAGGGGAATGGCTACACCTTC,CASSIGQGNGYTF
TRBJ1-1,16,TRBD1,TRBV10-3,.,TGTGCCATCAGTAGAGGTACCGGGACAGTGAACACTGAAGCTTTCTTT,CAISRGTGTVNTEAFF
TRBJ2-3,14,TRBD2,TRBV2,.,TGTGCCAGCAGCCTAGCGGGGGTAACAGATACGCAGTATTTT,CASSLAGVTDTQYF
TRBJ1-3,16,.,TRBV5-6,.,TGTGCCAGCAGCTTGAAGGGGTTAAGGCCTGGAAACACCATATATTTT,CASSLKGLRPGNTIYF
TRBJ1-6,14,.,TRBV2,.,TGTGCCAGCAGCCTCGACAGGACAAATTCACCCCTCCACTTT,CASSLDRTNSPLHF
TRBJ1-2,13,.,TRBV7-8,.,TGTGCCAGCAGCTCGGACAGCAGAAATGGCTACACCTTC,CASSSDSRNGYTF
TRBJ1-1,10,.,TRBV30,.,TGTGCCTGGGTCGCGGGTAGAGCTTTCTTT,CAWVAGRAFF
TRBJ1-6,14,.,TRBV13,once,TGTGCCAGCAGCCCAACAGGATATAATTCACCCCTCCACTTT,CASSPTGYNSPLHF